This note documents a single TCR beta chain sequence. Its antigen is currently unknown. Sequencing used immunoSEQ multiplex PCR; TCRdb keeps in-frame clones, though not all of them. The data hold tens of thousands of clones, with about 93% observed a single time. This record comes from a study of siplizumab effects on memory and regulatory T cells. Whole-study results and caveats: The alloresponse seemed to draw substantially on naive T cells, which appeared more diverse than memory cells. Mappable CD4+ clones that were alloreactive averaged approximately 69% Treg-derived with siplizumab versus roughly 25% in controls. Suppressive activity of Tregs proliferating in siplizumab cultures remained unconfirmed. Naive or memory phenotype assignment was not possible for roughly 75-95% of proliferating CD4+ or CD8+ clones.

This CDR3 comprises 16 residues. Unmatched junction bases numbered 0, after V lost 0 bases and J lost 0 bases. CDR1 is SGHTA, CDR2 FQGNSA, per germline. This rearrangement joins TRBV7-2 to TRBJ2-1, with 9 bases lining up with TRBD2. The source of this sequence is a human donor in good health. The source material was non-Treg CD4+ T cells sorted from blood. The CDR3 here is CASSLASGSSYNEQFF. The CDR3, as DNA: TGTGCCAGCAGCTTAGCTAGCGGGAGCTCCTACAATGAGCAGTTCTTC.